This TCR beta chain was obtained from a study of cytomegalovirus exposure and HLA in healthy donors. Overall study results and limits: In vitro data verified three CMV-associated chains as specific for CMV antigens. Most of the TCR beta V segments (in an earlier analysis) were productive either about 90% or about 30% of the time.

Though probably carrying unrecorded immune exposures, donors were nominally healthy at sampling. Germline V gene data show CDR1 as MNHEY and CDR2 as SVGAGI. This CDR3 contains 13 residues. Deletions cut 6 bases from V and 0 bases from J, with 9 bases between. With 60 Vbeta and 13 Jbeta primers, the PCR was carried out. The repertoire was sequenced with immunoSEQ multiplex PCR; TCRdb's copy has only in-frame clones and lacks some. This sample has around 120,000 clones, with over 60% found just once. This clone was detected a few times. The antigen is unknown. This rearrangement joins TRBV6-5 to TRBJ2-7; D unclear. Specimen: PBMCs. This sequence originates from a middle-aged woman in good health and CMV-seropositive. CDR3 in amino acids: CASSPRSSYEQYF. CDR3 bases: TGTGCCAGCAGCCCAAGGAGCTCCTACGAGCAGTACTTC.